What follows is one T cell receptor (beta chain) and its context. The thymus tissue came from resections taken during corrective heart surgery. This sample is part of a study of human thymus T cells. Using immunoSEQ multiplex PCR, the repertoire was profiled, and TCRdb retains in-frame clones only, with some absent. The table includes some 80,000 clones, 90% to 98% detected once. Germline V lookup: CDR1 LNHNV, CDR2 YYDKDF (reference sequence). There are 14 residues in the CDR3. V lost 4 bases to trimming and J lost 6 bases; unmatched junction nucleotides: 6. The sequence derives from a boy in the first two years of life with a congenital heart defect but otherwise immunologically healthy. Material for sequencing was thymus tissue. The V gene is TRBV15, the J gene TRBJ2-3; 8 bases are shared with TRBD2. CDR3 loop: CATSKGGLGDTQYF. CDR3 DNA sequence: TGTGCCACCAGCAAGGGGGGACTAGGGGATACGCAGTATTTT. The full variable domain, in which reference TRBV15 and TRBJ2-3 provide the parts outside the CDR3, is DAMVIQNPRYQVTQFGKPVTLSCSQTLNHNVMYWYQQKSSQAPKLLFHYYDKDFNNEADTPDNFQSRRPNTSFCFLDIRSPGLGDTAMYLCATSKGGLGDTQYFGPGTRLTVL.